Shown below are 10 T cell receptor beta chains from a single sample sequenced in a study of Graves' ophthalmopathy and Graves' hyperthyroidism. The authors amplified TCR beta CDR3 regions, and they did so from RNA transcripts for repertoire sequencing. The workflow started with a first-round RT-PCR run with HTBI primers and then moved on to a second-round multiplex PCR. One entry per CDR3 protein, called by TCRdb with MiXCR from the multiplex PCR reads. Of 240,000 or so distinct CDR3 sequences listed, around 45% are singletons. Sequenced input: peripheral blood. The receptors derive from an adult man with Graves' ophthalmopathy.

This sequence joins TRBV28 and TRBJ1-2; the D is unclear. Germline V gene data show CDR1 as MDHEN and CDR2 as SYDVKM. The CDR3 totals 15 residues. Trimming took 4 bases from V and 5 from J, leaving 17 bases between them. In nucleotides, the CDR3 is TGTGCCAGCAGTTCCTCCCGGCCGGGCCGATATGGCTACACCTTC. It codes for CASSSSRPGRYGYTF.

The count of this clonotype is one. This CDR3 reads CASSLGQGSQQYF. CDR3 DNA sequence: TGTGCCAGCAGCTTGGGGCAGGGCTCGCAGCAGTACTTC. The chain uses TRBV5-4 and TRBJ2-7, with D perhaps matching TRBD1 (5 bases). The ends were cut back, 0 bases at V and 8 bases at J, with 12 bases in the middle. Germline V lookup: CDR1 SGHNT, CDR2 YYREEE (reference sequence). This CDR3 comprises 13 residues.

This clonotype appeared many times. The chain has TRBV11-2 and TRBJ2-7; D is unresolved. Germline CDR1 reads SGHAT; CDR2 reads FQNNGV. This CDR3 is built from 13 residues. The V end was cut by 5 bases, the J end by 3 bases, with 11 bases between. CDR3 bases: TGTGCCAGCAGCATGGCCGTGAACTACGAGCAGTACTTC. Its protein is CASSMAVNYEQYF. Using reference TRBV11-2 and TRBJ2-7 for the parts outside the CDR3, the full variable domain is EAGVAQSPRYKIIEKRQSVAFWCNPISGHATLYWYQQILGQGPKLLIQFQNNGVVDDSQLPKDRFSAERLKGVDSTLKIQPAKLEDSAVYLCASSMAVNYEQYFGPGTRLTVT.

This clonotype was seen a few times. This sequence joins TRBV9 and TRBJ1-5; D not resolved. With 0 bases removed from V and 0 bases from J, the gap between germline ends came to 1 base. The CDR3 loop spans 13 amino acids. The V gene's germline CDR1 is SGDLS and CDR2 YYNGEE. CDR3 protein: CASSVGSNQPQHF. CDR3 DNA sequence: TGTGCCAGCAGCGTAGGTAGCAATCAGCCCCAGCATTTT.

This clonotype was observed a few times. The V gene is TRBV7-9, the J gene TRBJ2-2, with 8 nucleotides matching TRBD1. The length of the CDR3 is 16 residues. Per the germline V gene, CDR1 is SEHNR and CDR2 is FQNEAQ (reference sequence). V was clipped by 5 bases and J by 1 base; unmatched bases: 6. The CDR3 protein is CASSPRTGRNTGELFF. Written as DNA, the CDR3 is TGTGCCAGCAGCCCGCGGACAGGGAGGAACACCGGGGAGCTGTTTTTT.

There are a few counts of this clonotype. The J gene is TRBJ2-5, the V gene TRBV12-3 or TRBV12-4; tentative D call: TRBD2 (5 bases). Trimming cost V 2 bases and J 5 bases, with 6 bases left between them. This CDR3 comprises 12 residues. The CDR3 protein is CASSLRGETQYF. Here the CDR3 DNA reads TGTGCCAGCAGTTTACGAGGGGAGACCCAGTACTTC.

This clonotype was detected a few times. The chain uses TRBV20-1 and TRBJ2-7; no clear D. The CDR3 is 13 residues long. CDR1 and CDR2 from the germline V gene are DFQATT and SNEGSKA (reference sequence). V was cut by 6 bases and J by 2 bases, with 14 bases left in between. The CDR3 sequence is CSATVTFPYEQYF. The DNA for the CDR3 is TGCAGTGCGACGGTAACGTTCCCCTACGAGCAGTACTTC.

The rearrangement joins TRBV29-1 to TRBJ2-5; a weak D match, TRBD1 (5 bases). Trimming left V 7 bases short and J 0 bases short, with 12 bases between. Per the germline V gene, CDR1 is SQVTM and CDR2 is ANQGSEA. The CDR3 extends over 13 amino acids. DNA for the CDR3: TGCAGCGCAGAGACAGAGTACCAAGAGACCCAGTACTTC. Translated: CSAETEYQETQYF. The full variable domain, its missing parts supplied by reference TRBV29-1 and TRBJ2-5, is SAVISQKPSRDICQRGTSLTIQCQVDSQVTMMFWYRQQPGQSLTLIATANQGSEATYESGFVIDKFPISRPNLTFSTLTVSNMSPEDSSIYLCSAETEYQETQYFGPGTRLLVL.

The sample holds a few counts of this clonotype. V gene TRBV10-1 combines with J gene TRBJ2-7, with 7 bases identical to TRBD2. The CDR3 covers 17 residues. In germline, CDR1 is WNHNN, CDR2 SYGVQD (reference sequence). J lost 7 bases, V lost 0 bases, and 15 bases had no gene match. CDR3 region: CASSESNERGNLREQYF. DNA for the CDR3: TGCGCCAGCAGTGAGTCGAACGAGCGGGGAAATCTCAGGGAGCAGTACTTC.

The V and J genes are TRBV5-1 and TRBJ2-7, with D possibly being TRBD1 (5 bases). The CDR3 covers 12 residues. Looked up from germline, CDR1 is SGHRS and CDR2 is YFSETQ. V was shortened by 3 bases and J by 7 bases, with 11 bases between the two germline ends. The CDR3 region has the DNA TGCGCCAGCAGCTCACCCCAGGGAGAGCAGTACTTC. Translated: CASSSPQGEQYF.